A single sample gave rise to the 7 T cell receptor beta chains below, sequenced in a study of Ad26.COV2.S vaccination and SARS-CoV-2 variants. Treatment described: around 19 received Ad26.COV2.S at low or high dose, single or two shots; roughly five received placebo; per-sample allocation not given. Specimen acquisition occurred on day 63 following the initial vaccine or placebo injection. Data came from immunoSEQ multiplex PCR; TCRdb stores just in-frame clones and leaves some out. The sample consists of about 320,000 clones, 85% to 90% of them appearing once. Sequencing was performed on peripheral blood, taken in a trial of Ad26.COV2.S vaccine versus placebo. The receptors here all came from a person aged 18-65 years who received the Ad26.COV2.S COVID-19 vaccine or a placebo.

A remark on this clone: Other nucleotide sequences in the sample specify the same CDR3. The rearrangement uses TRBV12-3 or TRBV12-4 and TRBJ2-7, with TRBD1 matching 7 bases. The CDR3 consists of 13 residues. V dropped 6 bases and J dropped 1; count of bases not matched to a gene: 3. This CDR3 is CASSLGQSYEQYV. The CDR3 DNA follows: TGTGCCAGCAGCTTGGGACAGTCCTACGAGCAGTACGTC.

Turning to this clone: Its ends do not fully match the called genes, so a read error is possible. The V call is TRBV7-9, the J call TRBJ1-1; D gene uncertain. CDR3 length: 13 residues. Germline V lookup: CDR1 SEHNR, CDR2 FQNEAQ (reference sequence). The DNA of the CDR3 is TGTGCCAGCACCTTAGGCTTCGGGGATGAAGCTTTCTTT. Amino acids: CASTLGFGDEAFF.

The V call is TRBV28, the J call TRBJ2-1; no definite D call. V lost 4 bases and J 0 bases, leaving 16 bases between the germline ends. The CDR3 extends over 17 amino acids. The V gene's germline CDR1 is MDHEN and CDR2 SYDVKM. The CDR3 DNA reads TGTGCCAGCAGTTCTGACGAGGTAGTGAGCTCCTACAATGAGCAGTTCTTC. Its protein is CASSSDEVVSSYNEQFF. The entire variable domain, with the rest obtained from reference TRBV28 and TRBJ2-1, is as follows: DVKVTQSSRYLVKRTGEKVFLECVQDMDHENMFWYRQDPGLGLRLIYFSYDVKMKEKGDIPEGYSVSREKKERFSLILESASTNQTSMYLCASSSDEVVSSYNEQFFGPGTRLTVL.

The V gene is TRBV19, the J gene TRBJ1-1; no firm D call. V lost 1 base and J lost 5, with 8 bases in between. This CDR3 has 13 residues. CDR1 is LNHDA and CDR2 is SQIVND in the germline V gene (reference sequence). The CDR3 here is CASSIVLGTEAFF. DNA for the CDR3: TGTGCCAGTAGTATAGTCTTGGGGACTGAAGCTTTCTTT.

The chain has TRBV6-5 and TRBJ2-3; weak D call: TRBD1 (6 bases). V was pared by 8 bases and J by 2 bases, with 11 bases between. CDR1 MNHEY and CDR2 SVGAGI come from the germline V gene. The CDR3 is 13 residues long. CDR3 in amino acids: CASGQGFTDTQYF. CDR3 DNA sequence: TGTGCCAGCGGGCAGGGGTTCACAGATACGCAGTATTTT.

The chain combines TRBV10-1 with TRBJ1-1, with D possibly matching TRBD1 (5 bases). This CDR3 contains 11 residues. The germline V gene encodes CDR1 WNHNN and CDR2 SYGVQD (reference sequence). Between the trimmed V and J ends, which lost 7 bases and 9 bases, there was a span of 12 bases. The CDR3 DNA is TGCGCCAGCAAACGGGGGTTCCAAGCTTTCTTT. Its protein is CASKRGFQAFF.

The chain recombines TRBV5-1 with TRBJ2-3, with 7 bases lining up with TRBD1. CDR3 size: 14 residues. Germline V gives CDR1 SGHRS, CDR2 YFSETQ. V lost 3 bases and J lost 4; bases outside the gene matches: 5. The CDR3, as DNA: TGCGCCAGCAGCTCCCTAGGGGGCGCAGATACGCAGTATTTT. Its translation: CASSSLGGADTQYF.